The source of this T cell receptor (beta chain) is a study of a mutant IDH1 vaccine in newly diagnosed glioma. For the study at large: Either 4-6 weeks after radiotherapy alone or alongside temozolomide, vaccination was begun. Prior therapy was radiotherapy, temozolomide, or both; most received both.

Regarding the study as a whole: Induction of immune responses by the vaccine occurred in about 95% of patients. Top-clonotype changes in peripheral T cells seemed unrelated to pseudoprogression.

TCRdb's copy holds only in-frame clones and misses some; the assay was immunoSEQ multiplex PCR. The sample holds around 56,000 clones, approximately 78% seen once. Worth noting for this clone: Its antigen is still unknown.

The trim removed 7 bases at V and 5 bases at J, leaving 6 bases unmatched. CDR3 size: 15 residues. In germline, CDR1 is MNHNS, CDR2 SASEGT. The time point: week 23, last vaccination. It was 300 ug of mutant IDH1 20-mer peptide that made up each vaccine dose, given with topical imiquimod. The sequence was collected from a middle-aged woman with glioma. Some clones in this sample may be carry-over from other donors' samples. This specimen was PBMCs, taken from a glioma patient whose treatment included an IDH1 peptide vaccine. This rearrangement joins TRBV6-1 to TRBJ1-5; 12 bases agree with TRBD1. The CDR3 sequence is CASKPGQGAYQPQHF. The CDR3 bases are TGTGCCAGCAAACCGGGACAGGGGGCCTATCAGCCCCAGCATTTT.